A single sample gave rise to the 28 T cell receptor beta chains below, sequenced in a study of cytomegalovirus exposure and HLA in healthy donors. 13 Jbeta primers and 60 Vbeta primers were used for the PCR. The assay was immunoSEQ multiplex PCR, and TCRdb's table has in-frame clones only and misses some. The data hold approximately 140,000 clones, with approximately 85% observed a single time. The source material was PBMCs. These TCRs come from a boy aged 10-17 years in good health and CMV-seronegative.

V is TRBV5-1 and J is TRBJ1-5, with D possibly TRBD1 on 6 matching bases. Trimming shortened V by 5 bases and J by 3 bases, and 12 bases separated the two germline ends. CDR1 SGHRS and CDR2 YFSETQ come from the germline V gene. This CDR3 region has 14 residues. The chain's CDR3 is CASRPRDNNQPQHF. The CDR3 coding sequence is TGCGCCAGCAGACCCCGGGACAACAATCAGCCCCAGCATTTT.

The V call is TRBV6-5, the J call TRBJ2-7, with D possibly being TRBD2 (7 bases). The CDR3 has 14 amino acids. The germline V gene has CDR1 MNHEY and CDR2 SVGAGI. Trimming stripped 1 base from V and 6 bases from J, with 13 bases between. CDR3: CASSYYGLGGEQYF. Here the CDR3 DNA reads TGTGCCAGCAGTTACTACGGACTAGGGGGCGAGCAGTACTTC.

This chain connects TRBV9 to TRBJ2-3; D gene ambiguous. The germline gives CDR1 SGDLS, CDR2 YYNGEE. The CDR3 consists of 14 residues. Trimming removed 0 bases at V and 6 bases at J, with 11 bases between. CDR3 sequence (DNA): TGTGCCAGCAGCGTAGAGCTTCTCGTTGATACGCAGTATTTT. Its protein is CASSVELLVDTQYF. Full variable domain (rest looked up from reference TRBV9 and TRBJ2-3): DSGVTQTPKHLITATGQRVTLRCSPRSGDLSVYWYQQSLDQGLQFLIQYYNGEERAKGNILERFSAQQFPDLHSELNLSSLELGDSALYFCASSVELLVDTQYFGPGTRLTVL.

This chain links TRBV29-1 with TRBJ1-3, with TRBD1 matching 9 bases. CDR1 is SQVTM, CDR2 ANQGSEA, per germline. This CDR3 has 17 amino acids. V shed 4 bases and J 0 bases; nucleotides not matched to a gene: 10. CDR3 in amino acids: CSVVANRGQSSGNTIYF. In DNA, the CDR3 is TGCAGCGTTGTGGCGAACAGGGGGCAGAGCTCTGGAAACACCATATATTTT.

The chain uses TRBV6-5 and TRBJ2-6; no reliable D call. Germline V gene sequence: CDR1 MNHEY, CDR2 SVGAGI. This CDR3 has 15 residues. V was pared by 2 bases and J by 0 bases, with 5 bases between. The CDR3 DNA reads TGTGCCAGCAGTTACGTCAGCTCTGGGGCCAACGTCCTGACTTTC. As protein: CASSYVSSGANVLTF.

V gene TRBV20-1 combines with J gene TRBJ1-1; the D is unclear. The CDR3 extends over 11 amino acids. The germline CDR1 and CDR2 sequences are DFQATT and SNEGSKA (reference sequence). The CDR3 loop is CMVWSGTEAFF. The CDR3 coding sequence is TGCATGGTATGGTCGGGGACTGAAGCTTTCTTT.

V usage is TRBV19 and J usage is TRBJ2-7; possible D gene TRBD2, 6 bases. Deletions cut 5 bases from V and 2 bases from J, with 13 bases between. From germline, CDR1 is LNHDA and CDR2 SQIVND (reference sequence). The CDR3 consists of 14 residues. Written as DNA, the CDR3 is TGTGCCAGTAGTTGGGGCGGGACCGCCTACGAGCAGTACTTC. Protein product: CASSWGGTAYEQYF.

This rearrangement joins TRBV5-6 to TRBJ1-1; maybe TRBD1 (6 bases). The V gene lost 4 bases and the J gene lost 0 bases, with 10 bases spanning the gap. Germline V CDR1 and CDR2: SGHDT, YYEEEE. The CDR3 has 14 amino acids. The CDR3 DNA sequence: TGTGCCAGCAGCATGACAGGACTGAACACTGAAGCTTTCTTT. Protein sequence: CASSMTGLNTEAFF.

This chain connects TRBV9 to TRBJ2-1, with 8 bases identical to TRBD1. After removal of 4 bases from V and 3 bases from J, the junction contained 6 bases not matched to a gene. Germline V gene lookup returns CDR1 SGDLS and CDR2 YYNGEE. CDR3 size: 15 residues. The CDR3, as DNA: TGTGCCAGCAGCCCCGGACAGGGTGACTACAATGAGCAGTTCTTC. Translated: CASSPGQGDYNEQFF.

J is TRBJ2-7 and V is TRBV7-9; no reliable D call. V was trimmed by 0 bases and J by 2 bases, leaving 8 bases between them. The germline gives CDR1 SEHNR, CDR2 FQNEAQ (reference sequence). This CDR3 contains 14 residues. The CDR3 protein is CASSLAAVAYEQYF. The DNA of the CDR3 is TGTGCCAGCAGCTTAGCCGCGGTTGCCTACGAGCAGTACTTC.

This clone was recorded once. The chain is built from TRBV7-6 and TRBJ2-2, with 7 bases lining up with TRBD1. V lost 5 bases and J lost 7; bases outside the gene matches: 16. In germline, CDR1 is SGHVS, CDR2 FNYEAQ. The CDR3 sequence is 17 residues long. CDR3 sequence (DNA): TGTGCCAGCAGCCCTATTGTACAGGGGTTTCTCGGCGGGGAGCTGTTTTTT. Protein product: CASSPIVQGFLGGELFF.

The chain carries TRBV2 and TRBJ2-2, with D hard to call. Germline V gene data show CDR1 as SNHLY and CDR2 as FYNNEI. Trimming took 4 bases from V and 1 from J, leaving 4 bases between them. The CDR3 has 13 residues. This chain's CDR3 is CASSAWNTGELFF. CDR3 nucleotides: TGTGCCAGCAGTGCCTGGAACACCGGGGAGCTGTTTTTT.

The chain links TRBV10-3 to TRBJ1-1, with D possibly TRBD1 on 5 matching bases. In germline, CDR1 is ENHRY, CDR2 SYGVKD. CDR3 size: 14 residues. The V end was cut by 4 bases, the J end by 11 bases, with 20 bases between. In DNA form, the CDR3 reads TGTGCCATCAGTGGAGTAGGGGTCGGTGTATACGCTTTCTTT. Translating gives CAISGVGVGVYAFF.

V gene TRBV6-5 combines with J gene TRBJ2-2, with TRBD1 identical over 7 bases. Losses at the gene ends were 6 bases for V and 8 bases for J; bases not matched to a gene: 9. Germline CDR1 and CDR2: MNHEY and SVGAGI. The CDR3 totals 14 residues. CDR3 amino acids: CASRNGDSLGELFF. Written as DNA, the CDR3 is TGTGCCAGCAGGAACGGGGACAGTTTAGGGGAGCTGTTTTTT.

The V and J genes are TRBV11-2 and TRBJ1-1, with unresolved D. In germline, CDR1 is SGHAT, CDR2 FQNNGV. The CDR3 has 16 amino acids. Trimming took 2 bases from V and 3 from J, leaving 16 bases between them. The CDR3 DNA reads as TGTGCCAGCAGCTTAATGACAATGTGGGTGGACACTGAAGCTTTCTTT. This codes for CASSLMTMWVDTEAFF.

The chain employs TRBV29-1 and TRBJ1-1; 7 nucleotides align to TRBD1. Germline V lookup: CDR1 SQVTM, CDR2 ANQGSEA. After removal of 5 bases from V and 3 bases from J, the junction contained 21 bases not matched to a gene. The CDR3 is 18 residues long. CDR3 nucleotide sequence: TGCAGCGTTCGCCTGGACCCCGGGACAGTCTACCTCCACACTGAAGCTTTCTTT. Its translation is CSVRLDPGTVYLHTEAFF.

The gene calls are TRBV4-1 and TRBJ1-1; 8 nucleotides line up with TRBD1. Germline V gives CDR1 MGHRA, CDR2 YSYEKL. The trim removed 0 bases at V and 4 bases at J, leaving 10 bases unmatched. The CDR3 is 17 amino acids. This chain's CDR3 is CASSQEGTGPRGTEAFF. CDR3 sequence (DNA): TGCGCCAGCAGCCAAGAAGGGACAGGCCCCCGGGGCACTGAAGCTTTCTTT.

This chain connects TRBV27 to TRBJ1-4; D is unresolved. The CDR3 is 13 residues long. With 4 bases removed from V and 11 bases from J, the gap between germline ends came to 14 bases. The germline CDR1 and CDR2 sequences are MNHEY and SMNVEV (reference sequence). This CDR3 is CASSSTKGGKLFF. As DNA, the CDR3 is TGTGCCAGCAGTTCGACGAAGGGAGGCAAACTGTTTTTT. The entire variable domain, with the rest obtained from reference TRBV27 and TRBJ1-4, is as follows: EAQVTQNPRYLITVTGKKLTVTCSQNMNHEYMSWYRQDPGLGLRQIYYSMNVEVTDKGDVPEGYKVSRKEKRNFPLILESPSPNQTSLYFCASSSTKGGKLFFGSGTQLSVL.

This chain joins TRBV4-2 and TRBJ2-1, with TRBD2 identical over 7 bases. Trimming took 0 bases from V and 13 from J; bases not matched to a gene: 12. Germline values: CDR1 LGHNA, CDR2 YNFKEQ. This CDR3 has 15 residues. This chain's CDR3 is CASSQDPAGTPRQFF. As DNA, the CDR3 is TGTGCCAGCAGCCAAGATCCAGCGGGAACCCCTAGACAGTTCTTC.

The V and J genes are TRBV7-2 and TRBJ2-5, with D perhaps matching TRBD1 (7 bases). Germline V gene sequence: CDR1 SGHTA, CDR2 FQGNSA. This CDR3 is built from 14 residues. Trimming removed 3 bases at V and 2 bases at J, with 10 bases between. This CDR3 reads CASSFQGGQETQYF. The CDR3 DNA follows: TGTGCCAGCAGCTTCCAGGGGGGTCAAGAGACCCAGTACTTC.

The gene calls are TRBV30 and TRBJ1-4; tentatively, D is TRBD1 (5 bases). Germline CDR1 GTSNPN, CDR2 SVGIG (reference sequence). The CDR3 runs to 14 residues. V lost 3 bases to trimming and J lost 6 bases, with 14 bases between them. The CDR3 bases are TGTGCCTGGAGGGCGACAGTCCCCTATGAAAAACTGTTTTTT. It encodes CAWRATVPYEKLFF.

V gene TRBV5-1 combines with J gene TRBJ2-1; 10 bases are shared with TRBD2. This CDR3 is built from 16 residues. Losses at the gene ends were 0 bases for V and 4 bases for J; bases not matched to a gene: 4. From germline, CDR1 is SGHRS and CDR2 YFSETQ. The CDR3, as DNA: TGCGCCAGCAGCTTGGCCGCAGCGGGAGGGTACAATGAGCAGTTCTTC. As protein: CASSLAAAGGYNEQFF.

DNA for the CDR3: TGTGCCAGCACCTCCGGGACTAGCATAAATTTTTTGGCCGGGGAGCTGTTTTTT. Protein: CASTSGTSINFLAGELFF. The gene calls are TRBV7-2 and TRBJ2-2; 9 nucleotides line up with TRBD2. V shed 7 bases and J 6 bases; nucleotides not matched to a gene: 18. The CDR3 spans 18 residues. Germline CDR1 SGHTA, CDR2 FQGNSA.

This chain links TRBV19 with TRBJ2-7, with D tentatively TRBD2 (6 bases). The V and J ends lost 3 bases and 7 bases respectively, with 19 bases between them. Germline loops: CDR1 LNHDA, CDR2 SQIVND (reference sequence). This CDR3 is 15 amino acids long. The CDR3 here is CASSIPVPGVWEQYF. DNA of the CDR3: TGTGCCAGTAGTATCCCCGTCCCGGGGGTATGGGAGCAGTACTTC.

This clone was found once. The chain recombines TRBV6-4 with TRBJ2-3, with unresolved D. The germline gives CDR1 MRHNA, CDR2 SNTAGT. CDR3 length: 15 residues. Trimming took 6 bases from V and 0 from J, leaving 13 bases between them. The chain's CDR3 is CASSTGGASTDTQYF. CDR3 coding DNA: TGTGCCAGCAGCACTGGCGGTGCTAGCACAGATACGCAGTATTTT.

This clone was counted a few times. This chain uses TRBV21-1 with TRBJ2-1; the table's D call TRBD2 went unverified against the DNA. TRBV21-1 has pseudogene status. This CDR3 comprises 14 residues. The CDR3 loop is CASSKCELASEQFF. The CDR3 nucleotides are TGTGCCAGCAGCAAATGTGAACTAGCGAGTGAGCAGTTCTTC.

This chain connects TRBV6-6 to TRBJ1-2; D is possibly TRBD1 (6 bases). The V end was cut by 5 bases, the J end by 4 bases, with 17 bases between. Germline assignment: CDR1 MNHNY and CDR2 SVGAGI (reference sequence). This CDR3 is 15 amino acids long. The CDR3 spells CASSGLIQGGYGYTF. CDR3 nucleotide sequence: TGTGCCAGCAGTGGACTTATACAGGGTGGCTATGGCTACACCTTC.

This clone appeared a single time. The CDR3, as DNA: TGTGCCAGCAGTTACGGGCTAGCGAGAGAGCAGTTCTTC. Amino acids: CASSYGLAREQFF. V usage is TRBV6-5 and J usage is TRBJ2-1, with D tentatively TRBD2 (6 bases). Germline V gene data show CDR1 as MNHEY and CDR2 as SVGAGI. CDR3 length equals 13 residues. Trimming stripped 2 bases from V and 10 bases from J, with 12 bases between.